These 5 T cell receptor beta chains share one sample of origin, sequenced in a study of T cell responses to AZD1222 COVID-19 vaccine (dated by TCRdb to 2020 to 2022). The intended sense of this specimen's time point label: baseline before first vaccination. The library was produced with the immunoSEQ multiplex PCR assay. TCRdb re-hosts the immuneACCESS table, in-frame sequences only. Its copies lack some clones; in the studies checked, an unresolved V gene accounts for under half of them, and the cause for the rest is not known. This sample gives around 110,000 clones in total; about 90% of them show up just once. Around 1.5% of the sample comes from the top ten. The sequencing here drew on peripheral blood, taken on day 0 of AZD1222 vaccination. These receptors came from an adult in good health.

The rearrangement links TRBV20-1 to TRBJ2-7; unclear D gene. V shed 3 bases and J shed 11 bases, with 14 bases lying between them. This CDR3 spans 11 amino acids. Looked up from germline, CDR1 is DFQATT and CDR2 is SNEGSKA (reference sequence). The CDR3 loop reads CSASRSRLEYF. DNA of the CDR3: TGCAGTGCTAGTCGTAGTCGGTTGGAGTACTTC.

In this sample, this clone turned up a few times. CDR3: CASTPSWGSFGSPLHF. CDR3 nucleotide sequence: TGTGCCAGCACCCCTTCTTGGGGCAGCTTCGGATCACCCCTCCACTTT. J is TRBJ1-6 and V is TRBV5-6; weak D call: TRBD1 (5 bases). Between the trimmed V and J ends, which lost 6 bases and 10 bases, there was a span of 23 bases. Looked up from germline, CDR1 is SGHDT and CDR2 is YYEEEE. The length of the CDR3 is 16 residues.

This clone was seen once. The chain links TRBV30 to TRBJ1-1, with 8 positions matching TRBD1. The CDR3 runs 13 residues. V shed 3 bases and J 1 base; nucleotides not matched to a gene: 1. Germline values: CDR1 GTSNPN, CDR2 SVGIG (reference sequence). The CDR3 nucleotides are TGTGCCTGGAGGGGGACAGGGAACACTGAAGCTTTCTTT. This encodes CAWRGTGNTEAFF.

The chain carries TRBV5-3 and TRBJ1-5; D is uncertain. TRBV5-3 is an ORF; its function is uncertain. Deletions cut 10 bases from V and 0 bases from J, with 17 bases between. The length of the CDR3 is 15 residues. The CDR3 DNA follows: TGTGCCCCCCACAGCAGGCAGTCTAGCAATCAGCCCCAGCATTTT. Encoded protein: CAPHSRQSSNQPQHF.

The CDR3 coding sequence is TGTGCCACCAGTGATTCGACAGGTGGAACTGAAGCTTTCTTT. This codes for CATSDSTGGTEAFF. The V gene is TRBV24-1, the J gene TRBJ1-1; D might be TRBD1 (6 bases). The CDR3 has 14 residues. V lost 2 bases and J lost 5, with 11 bases in between. CDR1 is KGHDR and CDR2 is SFDVKD in the germline V gene.